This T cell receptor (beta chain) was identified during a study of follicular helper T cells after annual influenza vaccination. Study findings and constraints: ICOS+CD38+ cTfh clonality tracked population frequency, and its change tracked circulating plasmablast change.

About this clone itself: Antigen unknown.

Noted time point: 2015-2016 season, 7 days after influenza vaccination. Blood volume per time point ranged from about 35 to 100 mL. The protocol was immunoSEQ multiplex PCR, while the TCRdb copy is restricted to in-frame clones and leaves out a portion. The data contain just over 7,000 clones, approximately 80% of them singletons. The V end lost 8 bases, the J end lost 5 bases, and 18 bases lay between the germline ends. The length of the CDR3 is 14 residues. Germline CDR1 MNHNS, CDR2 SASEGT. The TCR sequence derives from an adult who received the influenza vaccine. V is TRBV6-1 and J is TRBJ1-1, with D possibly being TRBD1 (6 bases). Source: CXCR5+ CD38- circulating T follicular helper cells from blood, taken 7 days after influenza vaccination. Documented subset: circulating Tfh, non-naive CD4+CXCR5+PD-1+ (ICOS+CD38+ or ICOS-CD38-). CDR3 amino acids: CASRTVSTGTEAFF. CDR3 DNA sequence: TGTGCCAGCCGGACAGTTTCTACGGGGACTGAAGCTTTCTTT.